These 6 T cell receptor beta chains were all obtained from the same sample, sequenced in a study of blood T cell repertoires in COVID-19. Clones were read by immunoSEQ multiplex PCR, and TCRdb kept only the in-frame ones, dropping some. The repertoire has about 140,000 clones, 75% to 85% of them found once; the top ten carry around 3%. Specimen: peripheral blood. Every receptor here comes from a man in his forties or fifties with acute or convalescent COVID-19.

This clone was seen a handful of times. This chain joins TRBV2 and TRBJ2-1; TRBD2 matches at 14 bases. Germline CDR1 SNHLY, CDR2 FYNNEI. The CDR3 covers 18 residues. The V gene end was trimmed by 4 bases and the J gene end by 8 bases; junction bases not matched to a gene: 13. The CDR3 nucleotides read TGTGCCAGCAGTGGGGAGGGACTAGCGGGAGTTCGGGGCTATGAGCAGTTCTTC. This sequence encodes CASSGEGLAGVRGYEQFF.

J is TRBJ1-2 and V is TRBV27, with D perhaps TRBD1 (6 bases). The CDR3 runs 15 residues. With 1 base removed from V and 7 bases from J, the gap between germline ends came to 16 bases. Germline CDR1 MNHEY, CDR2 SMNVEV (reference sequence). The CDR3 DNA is TGTGCCAGCAGTTTATGGAGCAGGGGAGCGTTTGGCTACACCTTC. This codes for CASSLWSRGAFGYTF.

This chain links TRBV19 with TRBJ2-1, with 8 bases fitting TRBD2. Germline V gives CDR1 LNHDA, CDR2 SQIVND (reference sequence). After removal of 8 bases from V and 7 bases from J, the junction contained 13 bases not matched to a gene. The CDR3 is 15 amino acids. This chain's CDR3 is CASGLSAGGLNEQFF. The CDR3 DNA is TGTGCCAGTGGATTATCTGCGGGGGGCCTTAATGAGCAGTTCTTC.

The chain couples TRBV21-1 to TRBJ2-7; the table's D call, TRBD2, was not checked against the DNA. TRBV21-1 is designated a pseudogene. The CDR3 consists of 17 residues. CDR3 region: CASSKPRLAGGGYEQYF. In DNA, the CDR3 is TGTGCCAGCAGCAAACCCCGGCTAGCGGGAGGAGGATACGAGCAGTACTTC.

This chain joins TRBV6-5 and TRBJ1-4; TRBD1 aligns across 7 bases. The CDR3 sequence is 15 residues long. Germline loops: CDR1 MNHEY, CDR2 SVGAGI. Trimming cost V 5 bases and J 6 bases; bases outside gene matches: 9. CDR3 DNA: TGTGCCAGCAGTCCAGACAGGGCGAAAGATGAAAAACTGTTTTTT. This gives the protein CASSPDRAKDEKLFF.

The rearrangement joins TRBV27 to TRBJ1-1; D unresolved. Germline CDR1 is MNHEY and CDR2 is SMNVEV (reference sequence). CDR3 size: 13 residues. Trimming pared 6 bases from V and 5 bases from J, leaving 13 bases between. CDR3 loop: CASSPRAITEAFF. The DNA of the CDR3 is TGTGCCAGCAGCCCCCGTGCGATAACTGAAGCTTTCTTT.